The clone carrying this TCR beta chain was seen at least ten times. Its antigen is as yet unknown. TCRdb reprocessed the RACE reads with MiXCR, giving one entry per CDR3 protein. The repertoire holds around 82,000 distinct CDR3 sequences, with around 7% as singletons. The data belong to a study of human T cells and chemical hapten exposure. Overall study: A roughly 2 cm by roughly 2 cm inner upper arm patch received 2% DPC for sensitization. How much TCR each sample yielded varied, mostly because pooled library volumes differed slightly.

The time point is: patch test 2, 6 weeks after DPC sensitization. The treatment here: therapeutic diphenylcyclopropenone sensitization with weekly scalp DPC. The V end lost 0 bases, the J end lost 0 bases, and 9 bases lay between the germline ends. This CDR3 is 16 amino acids long. Germline CDR1 and CDR2: MNHEY and SVGEGT. Notes on the study in general: Alopecia in all donors means immunity may differ from healthy individuals.

The sequenced sample was whole blood, obtained in connection with sensitization to the hapten diphenylcyclopropenone (DPC). This TCR derives from a woman aged 25 to 45 with alopecia areata. Some clones in this sample may be carry-over from other donors' samples. The J gene is TRBJ1-5, the V gene TRBV6-2 or TRBV6-3, with D unresolved. The CDR3 loop reads CASSYSGPYSNQPQHF. DNA for the CDR3: TGTGCCAGCAGTTACTCCGGACCGTATAGCAATCAGCCCCAGCATTTT.